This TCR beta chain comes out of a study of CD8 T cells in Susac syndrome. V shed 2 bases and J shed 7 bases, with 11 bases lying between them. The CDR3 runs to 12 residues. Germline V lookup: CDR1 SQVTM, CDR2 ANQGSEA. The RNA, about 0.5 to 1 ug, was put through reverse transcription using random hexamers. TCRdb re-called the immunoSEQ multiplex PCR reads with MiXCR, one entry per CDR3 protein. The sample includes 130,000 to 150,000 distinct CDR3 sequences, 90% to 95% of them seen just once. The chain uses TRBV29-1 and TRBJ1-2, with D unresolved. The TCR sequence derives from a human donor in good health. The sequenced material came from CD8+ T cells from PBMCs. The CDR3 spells CSVETRTSGYTF. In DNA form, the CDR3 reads TGCAGCGTTGAAACCAGGACGAGTGGCTACACCTTC. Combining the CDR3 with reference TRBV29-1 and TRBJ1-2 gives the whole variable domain SAVISQKPSRDICQRGTSLTIQCQVDSQVTMMFWYRQQPGQSLTLIATANQGSEATYESGFVIDKFPISRPNLTFSTLTVSNMSPEDSSIYLCSVETRTSGYTFGSGTRLTVV.